This is a list of T cell receptor beta chains from one sample in a study of tumour-infiltrating T cells in Burkitt lymphoma. Only in-frame clones appear in the TCRdb table, and some are missing; sequencing was by immunoSEQ multiplex PCR. Counted here are 1,500 to 2,000 clones, roughly 18% occurring once; the ten biggest clones make up around 9%. The sample comprised tumor tissue. All receptors come from a human donor with diffuse large B-cell lymphoma. CDR3s include the opening cysteine and the closing phenylalanine or tryptophan. A D gene is named only where the DNA matches it firmly. Clone sizes are given selectively: once, few, many, or a class where the clone is expanded.

d_call	j_call	clone_size	v_call	cdr3_nt	cdr3_aa
TRBD1	TRBJ1-1	NA	TRBV28	TGTGCCACCAGGGGGCGACCTGAAGCTTTCTTT	CATRGRPEAFF
TRBD1	TRBJ2-2	NA	TRBV11-2	TGTGCCAGCGCTACCGGGACAGCCTCCACCGGGGAGCTGTTTTTT	CASATGTASTGELFF
TRBD1	TRBJ1-5	NA	TRBV4-1	TGCGCCAGCAGCCAAGATCAGGGGCCGACAGGGAGCAATCAGCCCCAGCATTTT	CASSQDQGPTGSNQPQHF
NA	TRBJ1-3	few	TRBV5-1	TGCGCCAGCAGCTTGGGGGGACAACTCTCTGGAAACACCATATATTTT	CASSLGGQLSGNTIYF
NA	TRBJ1-2	NA	TRBV9	TGTGCCAGCAGCGTAGAAGGGTCGCGCTATGGCTACACCTTC	CASSVEGSRYGYTF
TRBD1	TRBJ2-7	few	TRBV4-2	TGTGCCAGCAGCCGTACCCAGGACAGGGGCCAAGGCGAGCAGTACTTC	CASSRTQDRGQGEQYF
NA	TRBJ2-6	NA	TRBV7-2	TGTGCCAGCAGGGTGTGGGCCAACGTCCTGACTTTC	CASRVWANVLTF
NA	TRBJ2-2	NA	TRBV5-1	TGCGCCAGCAGCTTGTTCGCGAACACCGGGGAGCTGTTTTTT	CASSLFANTGELFF
NA	TRBJ2-1	NA	TRBV7-2	TGTGCCAGCAGCTTCGCTAGATCCTACAATGAGCAGTTCTTC	CASSFARSYNEQFF
NA	TRBJ2-5	few	TRBV20-1	TGCAGTGCCAGACACCAAGAGACCCAGTACTTC	CSARHQETQYF
TRBD1	TRBJ1-6	NA	TRBV6-6	TGTGCCAGCAGGCCGATACAGGGGTCTAATTCACCCCTCCACTTT	CASRPIQGSNSPLHF
NA	TRBJ1-6	hyperexpanded	TRBV6-5	TGTGCCAGCAGTTACTCTGGTAATAATTCACCCCTCCACTTT	CASSYSGNNSPLHF
NA	TRBJ2-3	few	TRBV29-1	TGCAGCGTATCAAACACAGGGGATACGCAGTATTTT	CSVSNTGDTQYF
NA	TRBJ2-7	few	TRBV4-2	TGTGCCAGCAGCCAAGTAGTACGGGAAAACGAGCAGTACTTC	CASSQVVRENEQYF
NA	TRBJ1-2	NA	TRBV15	TGTGCCACCAGCAGAGCTGACAGAGCGCGGGATGGCTACACCTTC	CATSRADRARDGYTF